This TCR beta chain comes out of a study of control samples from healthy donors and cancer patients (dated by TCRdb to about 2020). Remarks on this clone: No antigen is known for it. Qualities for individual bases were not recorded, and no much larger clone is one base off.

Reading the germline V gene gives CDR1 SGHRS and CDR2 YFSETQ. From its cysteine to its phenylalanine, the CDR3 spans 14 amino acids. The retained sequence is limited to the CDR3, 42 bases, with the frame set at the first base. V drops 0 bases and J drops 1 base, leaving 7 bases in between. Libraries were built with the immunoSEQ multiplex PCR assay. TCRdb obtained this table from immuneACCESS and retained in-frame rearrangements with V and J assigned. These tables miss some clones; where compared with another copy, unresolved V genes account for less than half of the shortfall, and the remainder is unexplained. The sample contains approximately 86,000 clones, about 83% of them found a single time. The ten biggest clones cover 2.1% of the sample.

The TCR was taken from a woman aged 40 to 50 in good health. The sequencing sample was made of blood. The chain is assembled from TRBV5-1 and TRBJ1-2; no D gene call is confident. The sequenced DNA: TGCGCCAGCAGCTTGGCTGGGTTTAACTATGGCTACACCTTC. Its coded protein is CASSLAGFNYGYTF.